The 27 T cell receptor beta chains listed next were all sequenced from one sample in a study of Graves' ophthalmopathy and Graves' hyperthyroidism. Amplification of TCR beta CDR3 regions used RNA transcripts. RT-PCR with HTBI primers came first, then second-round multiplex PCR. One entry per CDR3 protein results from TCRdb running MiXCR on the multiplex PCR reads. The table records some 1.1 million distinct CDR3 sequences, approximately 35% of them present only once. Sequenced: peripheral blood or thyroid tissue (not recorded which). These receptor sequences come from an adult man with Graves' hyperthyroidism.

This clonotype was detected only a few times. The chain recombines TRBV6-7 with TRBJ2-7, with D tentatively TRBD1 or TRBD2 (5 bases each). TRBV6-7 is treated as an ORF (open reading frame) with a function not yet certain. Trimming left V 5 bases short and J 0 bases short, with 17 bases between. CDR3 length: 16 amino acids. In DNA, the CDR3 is TGTGCCAGCAGTGAATCCGGGACGCCGAGCTCCTACGAGCAGTACTTC. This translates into CASSESGTPSSYEQYF.

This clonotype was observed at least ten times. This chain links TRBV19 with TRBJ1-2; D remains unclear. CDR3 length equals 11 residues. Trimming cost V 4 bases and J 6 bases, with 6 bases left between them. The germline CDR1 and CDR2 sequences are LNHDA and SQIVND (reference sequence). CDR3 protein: CASSTFNGYTF. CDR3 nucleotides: TGTGCCAGTAGTACCTTCAATGGCTACACCTTC.

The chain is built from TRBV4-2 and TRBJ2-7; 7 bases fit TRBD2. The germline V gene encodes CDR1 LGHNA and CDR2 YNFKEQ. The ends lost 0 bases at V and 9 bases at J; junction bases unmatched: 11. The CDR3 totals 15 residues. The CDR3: CASSQDDGTILGQYF. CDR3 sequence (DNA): TGTGCCAGCAGCCAAGACGATGGGACTATACTGGGGCAGTACTTC.

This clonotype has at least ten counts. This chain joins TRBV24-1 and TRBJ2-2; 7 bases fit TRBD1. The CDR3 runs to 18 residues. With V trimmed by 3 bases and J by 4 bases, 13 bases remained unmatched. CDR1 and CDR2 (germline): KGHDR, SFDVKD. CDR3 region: CATSDHFGQVERTGELFF. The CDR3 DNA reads TGTGCCACCAGTGATCACTTTGGACAGGTTGAGCGCACCGGGGAGCTGTTTTTT.

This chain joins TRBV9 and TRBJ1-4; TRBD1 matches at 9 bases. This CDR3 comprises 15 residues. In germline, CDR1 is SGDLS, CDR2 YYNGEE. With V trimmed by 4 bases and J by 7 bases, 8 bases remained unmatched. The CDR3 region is CASSPGGQGSEKLFF. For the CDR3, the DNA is TGTGCCAGCAGCCCCGGCGGACAGGGGAGTGAAAAACTGTTTTTT.

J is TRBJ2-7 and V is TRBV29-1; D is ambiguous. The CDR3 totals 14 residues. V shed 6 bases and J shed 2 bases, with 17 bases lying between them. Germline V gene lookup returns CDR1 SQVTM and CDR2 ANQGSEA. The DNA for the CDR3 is TGCAGCGTGGCGGCCCGCGACAAAGCCTACGAGCAGTACTTC. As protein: CSVAARDKAYEQYF.

The DNA for the CDR3 is TGTGCCAGCAGCGTTGCGGGACTAGCGAATGGGGCCAACGTCCTGACTTTC. It is translated as CASSVAGLANGANVLTF. The chain carries TRBV2 and TRBJ2-6; 10 nucleotides agree with TRBD2. The germline CDR1 and CDR2 sequences are SNHLY and FYNNEI. Trimming cost V 6 bases and J 3 bases; bases outside gene matches: 8. The CDR3 contains 17 residues.

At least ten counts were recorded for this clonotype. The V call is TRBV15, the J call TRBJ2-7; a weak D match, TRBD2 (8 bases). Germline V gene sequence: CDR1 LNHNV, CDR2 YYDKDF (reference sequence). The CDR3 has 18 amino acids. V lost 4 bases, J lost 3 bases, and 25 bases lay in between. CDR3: CATSKARGEIAGSYEQYF. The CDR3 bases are TGTGCCACCAGCAAGGCCAGGGGGGAAATAGCGGGAAGCTACGAGCAGTACTTC.

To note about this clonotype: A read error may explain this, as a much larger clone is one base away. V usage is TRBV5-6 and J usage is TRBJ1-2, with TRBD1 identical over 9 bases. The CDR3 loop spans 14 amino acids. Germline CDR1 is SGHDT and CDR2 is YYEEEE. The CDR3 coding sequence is TGTACCAGCAGCTTAGGGACAGGGTCAGTTGGCTACACCTTC. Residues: CTSSLGTGSVGYTF.

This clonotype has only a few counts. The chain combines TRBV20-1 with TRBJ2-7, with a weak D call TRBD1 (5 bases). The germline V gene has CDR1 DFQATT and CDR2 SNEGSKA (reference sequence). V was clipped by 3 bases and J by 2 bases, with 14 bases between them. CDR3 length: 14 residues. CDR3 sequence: CSARPPGIAYEQYF. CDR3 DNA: TGCAGTGCTAGGCCCCCAGGGATAGCCTACGAGCAGTACTTC.

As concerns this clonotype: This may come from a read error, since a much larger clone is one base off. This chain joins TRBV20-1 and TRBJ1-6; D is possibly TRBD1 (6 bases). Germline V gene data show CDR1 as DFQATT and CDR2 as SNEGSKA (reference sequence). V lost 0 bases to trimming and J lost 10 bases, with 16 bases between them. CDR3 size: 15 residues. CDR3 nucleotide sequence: TGCAGTGCTAGAGACCGCAGGGGAAAGGGGTCACCCCTCCACTTT. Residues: CSARDRRGKGSPLHF.

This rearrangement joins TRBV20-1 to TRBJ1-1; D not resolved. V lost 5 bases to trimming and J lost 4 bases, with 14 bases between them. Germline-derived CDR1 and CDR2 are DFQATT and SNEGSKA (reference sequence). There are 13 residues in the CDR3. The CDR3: CSAGSGGLTEAFF. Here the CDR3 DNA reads TGCAGTGCTGGGAGCGGCGGACTCACTGAAGCTTTCTTT.

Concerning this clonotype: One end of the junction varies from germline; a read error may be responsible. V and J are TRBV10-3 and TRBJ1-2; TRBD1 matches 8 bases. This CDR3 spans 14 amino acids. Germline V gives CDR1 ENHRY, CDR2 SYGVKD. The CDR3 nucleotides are TGTGCCAGCAGTTTTGCCCCGACAGGGGTCGGCTACACCTTC. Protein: CASSFAPTGVGYTF.

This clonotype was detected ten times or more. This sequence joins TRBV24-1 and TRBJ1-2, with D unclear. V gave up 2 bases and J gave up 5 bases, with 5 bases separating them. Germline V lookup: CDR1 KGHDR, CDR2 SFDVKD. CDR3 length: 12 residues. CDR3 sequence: CATSDSNYGYTF. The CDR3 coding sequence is TGTGCCACCAGTGATTCGAATTATGGCTACACCTTC.

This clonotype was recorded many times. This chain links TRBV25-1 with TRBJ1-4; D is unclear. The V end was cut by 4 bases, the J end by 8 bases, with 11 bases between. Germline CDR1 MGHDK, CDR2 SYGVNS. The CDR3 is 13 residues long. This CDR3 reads CASSVPGSEKLFF. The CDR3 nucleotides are TGTGCCAGCAGTGTCCCGGGGTCGGAAAAACTGTTTTTT.

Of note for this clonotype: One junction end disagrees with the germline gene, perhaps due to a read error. The CDR3 sequence is CASNWRGRYYEQYF. CDR3 sequence (DNA): TGTGCTAGCAACTGGCGGGGACGGTACTACGAGCAGTACTTC. The chain couples TRBV7-8 to TRBJ2-7; tentative D call: TRBD2 (6 bases). Germline V gene data show CDR1 as SGHVS and CDR2 as FQNEAQ. The CDR3 has 14 residues.

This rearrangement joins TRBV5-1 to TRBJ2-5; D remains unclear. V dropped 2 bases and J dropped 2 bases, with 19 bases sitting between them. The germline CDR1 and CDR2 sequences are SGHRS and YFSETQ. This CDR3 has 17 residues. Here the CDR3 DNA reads TGCGCCAGCAGCTTAGTCGTGGGTGAAGGTCAGCAAGAGACCCAGTACTTC. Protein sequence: CASSLVVGEGQQETQYF.

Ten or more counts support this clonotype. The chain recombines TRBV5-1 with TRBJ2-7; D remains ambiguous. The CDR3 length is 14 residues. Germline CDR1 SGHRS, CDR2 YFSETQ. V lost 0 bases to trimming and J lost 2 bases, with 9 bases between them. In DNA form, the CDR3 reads TGCGCCAGCAGCTTGGAGGATGGTGCCTACGAGCAGTACTTC. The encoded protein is CASSLEDGAYEQYF.

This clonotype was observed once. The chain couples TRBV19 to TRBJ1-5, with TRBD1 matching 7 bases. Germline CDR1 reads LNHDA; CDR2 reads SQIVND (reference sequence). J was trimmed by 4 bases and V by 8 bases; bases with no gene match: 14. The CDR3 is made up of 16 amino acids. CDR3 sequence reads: CASAGTALNYNQPQHF. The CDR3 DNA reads TGTGCCAGTGCCGGGACAGCCCTCAACTATAATCAGCCCCAGCATTTT.

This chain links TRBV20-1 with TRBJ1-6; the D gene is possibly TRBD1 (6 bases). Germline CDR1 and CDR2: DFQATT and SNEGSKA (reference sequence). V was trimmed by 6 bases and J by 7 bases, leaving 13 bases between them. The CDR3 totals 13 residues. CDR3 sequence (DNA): TGCAGTGCCACCGGGACACCCAATTCACCCCTCCACTTT. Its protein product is CSATGTPNSPLHF.

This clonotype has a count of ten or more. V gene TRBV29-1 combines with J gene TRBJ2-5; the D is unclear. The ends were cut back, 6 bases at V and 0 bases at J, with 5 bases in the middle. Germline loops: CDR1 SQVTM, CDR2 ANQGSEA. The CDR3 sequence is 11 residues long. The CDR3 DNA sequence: TGCAGCGTGGGAAACCAAGAGACCCAGTACTTC. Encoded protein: CSVGNQETQYF.

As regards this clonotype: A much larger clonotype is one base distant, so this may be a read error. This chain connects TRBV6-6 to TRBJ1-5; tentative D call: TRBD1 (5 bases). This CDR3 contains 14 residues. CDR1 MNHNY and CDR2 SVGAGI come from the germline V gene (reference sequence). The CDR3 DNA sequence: TGTGCCAGCAGTGAATGGAGGACACATCAGTCCCAGCATTTT. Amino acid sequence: CASSEWRTHQSQHF.

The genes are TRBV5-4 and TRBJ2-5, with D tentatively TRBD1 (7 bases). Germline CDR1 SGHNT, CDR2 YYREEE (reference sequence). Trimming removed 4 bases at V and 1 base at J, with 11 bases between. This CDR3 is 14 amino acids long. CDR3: CASSTGDSQETQYF. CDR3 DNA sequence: TGTGCCAGCAGCACGGGGGACAGCCAAGAGACCCAGTACTTC.

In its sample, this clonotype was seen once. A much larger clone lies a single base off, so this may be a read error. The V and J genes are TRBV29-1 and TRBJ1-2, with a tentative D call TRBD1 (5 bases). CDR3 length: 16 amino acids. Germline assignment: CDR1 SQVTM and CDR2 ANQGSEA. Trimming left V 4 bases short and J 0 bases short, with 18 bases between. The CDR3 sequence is CSVAQINRPTNYGYTF. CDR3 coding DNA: TGCAGCGTTGCACAAATTAACAGGCCCACTAACTATGGCTACACCTTC.

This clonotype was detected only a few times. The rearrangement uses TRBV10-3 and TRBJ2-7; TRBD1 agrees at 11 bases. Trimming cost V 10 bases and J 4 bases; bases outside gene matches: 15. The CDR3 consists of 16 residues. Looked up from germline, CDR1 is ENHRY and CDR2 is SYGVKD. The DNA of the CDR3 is TGTGCCAGCACCCACCGAGGGACAGGGGGAGGATACGAGCAGTACTTC. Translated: CASTHRGTGGGYEQYF.

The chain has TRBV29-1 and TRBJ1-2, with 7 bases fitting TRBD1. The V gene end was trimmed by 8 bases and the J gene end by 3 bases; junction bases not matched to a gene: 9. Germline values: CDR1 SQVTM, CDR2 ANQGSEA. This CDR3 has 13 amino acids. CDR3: CSRKGQGDYGYTF. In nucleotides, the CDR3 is TGCAGCCGAAAGGGCCAGGGGGACTATGGCTACACCTTC. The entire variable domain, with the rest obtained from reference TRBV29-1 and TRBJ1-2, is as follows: SAVISQKPSRDICQRGTSLTIQCQVDSQVTMMFWYRQQPGQSLTLIATANQGSEATYESGFVIDKFPISRPNLTFSTLTVSNMSPEDSSIYLCSRKGQGDYGYTFGSGTRLTVV.

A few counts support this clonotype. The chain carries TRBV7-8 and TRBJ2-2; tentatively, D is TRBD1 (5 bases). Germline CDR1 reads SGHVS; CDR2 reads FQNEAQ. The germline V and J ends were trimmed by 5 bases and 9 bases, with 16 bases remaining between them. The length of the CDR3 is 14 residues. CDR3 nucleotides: TGTGCCAGCAGCCCAGGGATGATTCTACGGGAGCTGTTTTTT. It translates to CASSPGMILRELFF.